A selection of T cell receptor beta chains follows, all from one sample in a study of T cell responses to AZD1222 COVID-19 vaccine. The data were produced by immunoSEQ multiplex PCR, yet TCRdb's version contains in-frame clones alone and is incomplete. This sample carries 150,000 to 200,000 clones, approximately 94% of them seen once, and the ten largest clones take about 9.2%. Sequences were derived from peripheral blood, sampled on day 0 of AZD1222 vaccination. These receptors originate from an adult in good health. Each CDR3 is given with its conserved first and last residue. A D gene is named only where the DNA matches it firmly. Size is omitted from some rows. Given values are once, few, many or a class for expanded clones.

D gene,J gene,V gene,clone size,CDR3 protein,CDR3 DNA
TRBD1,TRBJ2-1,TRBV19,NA,CASSRGDRGREQFF,TGTGCCAGTAGTAGGGGTGACAGGGGGCGAGAGCAGTTCTTC
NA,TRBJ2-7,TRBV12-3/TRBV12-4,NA,CASSLAVPYEQYF,TGTGCCAGCAGTTTAGCAGTGCCCTACGAGCAGTACTTC
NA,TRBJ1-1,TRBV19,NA,CASSQPRGMNTEAFF,TGTGCCAGTAGTCAGCCCAGGGGTATGAACACTGAAGCTTTCTTT
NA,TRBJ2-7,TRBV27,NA,CASSLSRGRGGEQYF,TGTGCCAGCAGTTTATCCAGGGGAAGGGGAGGCGAGCAGTACTTC
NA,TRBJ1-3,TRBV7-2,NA,CASSLESQGHGNTIYF,TGTGCCAGCAGCTTAGAATCCCAGGGGCATGGAAACACCATATATTTT
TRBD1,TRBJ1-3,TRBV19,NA,CASSNRDRNGPGNTIYF,TGTGCCAGTAGTAACCGGGACAGAAACGGTCCTGGAAACACCATATATTTT
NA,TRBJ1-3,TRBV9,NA,CASSLFENSGNTIYF,TGTGCCAGCAGCCTTTTCGAGAACTCTGGAAACACCATATATTTT
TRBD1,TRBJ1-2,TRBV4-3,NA,CASSQGGGQEYGYTF,TGCGCCAGCAGCCAAGGAGGGGGCCAGGAGTATGGCTACACCTTC
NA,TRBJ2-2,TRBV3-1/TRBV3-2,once,CASSQDRGRTGELFF,TGTGCCAGCAGCCAAGATCGTGGGAGAACCGGGGAGCTGTTTTTT
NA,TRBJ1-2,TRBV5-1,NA,CASGPRQTNYGYTF,TGCGCCAGCGGGCCCCGCCAGACTAACTATGGCTACACCTTC
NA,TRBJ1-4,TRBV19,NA,CASSIGGTRSEKLFF,TGTGCCAGTAGTATAGGGGGGACTCGAAGCGAAAAACTGTTTTTT
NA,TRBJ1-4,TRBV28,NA,CASSPPSRRLFF,TGTGCCAGCAGTCCGCCCTCACGAAGACTGTTTTTT